A single sample is the source of the 11 T cell receptor beta chains below, sequenced in a study of cytomegalovirus exposure and HLA in healthy donors. With 60 Vbeta and 13 Jbeta primers, the PCR was carried out. Assay used: immunoSEQ multiplex PCR; TCRdb lists only in-frame clones, some missing. Of 150,000 to 200,000 clones in the sample, approximately 71% were seen once. Material: PBMCs. The receptors shown here come from a girl aged 10 to 17 in good health and CMV-seronegative.

In this sample, this clone turned up a few times. This chain links TRBV2 with TRBJ2-6; a weak D match, TRBD1 (6 bases). The CDR3 has 17 residues. V lost 3 bases to trimming and J lost 0 bases, with 12 bases between them. Germline CDR1 and CDR2: SNHLY and FYNNEI. The CDR3 region has the DNA TGTGCCAGCAGTGAGGGACACCCTAGCTCTGGGGCCAACGTCCTGACTTTC. Translating it yields CASSEGHPSSGANVLTF. Looking up the rest from reference TRBV2 and TRBJ2-6 gives the full variable domain: EPEVTQTPSHQVTQMGQEVILRCVPISNHLYFYWYRQILGQKVEFLVSFYNNEISEKSEIFDDQFSVERPDGSNFTLKIRSTKLEDSAMYFCASSEGHPSSGANVLTFGAGSRLTVL.

This rearrangement joins TRBV5-1 to TRBJ2-1; a possible D gene is TRBD2 (6 bases). The germline CDR1 and CDR2 sequences are SGHRS and YFSETQ. CDR3 length equals 13 residues. V lost 4 bases and J lost 14, with 19 bases in between. CDR3 residues: CASSPLGAGREFF. CDR3 bases: TGCGCCAGCAGCCCCTTAGGAGCGGGCCGTGAGTTCTTC.

The chain carries TRBV7-9 and TRBJ2-3, with 7 bases identical to TRBD1. This CDR3 is 14 amino acids long. CDR1 is SEHNR, CDR2 FQNEAQ, per germline (reference sequence). V was clipped by 3 bases and J by 2 bases; unmatched bases: 2. The CDR3 DNA is TGTGCCAGCAGCTTCGGGACAGCCACAGATACGCAGTATTTT. It is translated as CASSFGTATDTQYF.

This clone was counted at least ten times. The rearrangement uses TRBV7-9 and TRBJ2-7; 9 bases are a match to TRBD1. The trim removed 5 bases at V and 3 bases at J, leaving 5 bases unmatched. The CDR3 runs 14 residues. Looked up from germline, CDR1 is SEHNR and CDR2 is FQNEAQ (reference sequence). The CDR3 loop reads CASSGTGQGYEQYF. The CDR3 DNA reads as TGTGCCAGCAGCGGGACAGGGCAGGGCTACGAGCAGTACTTC.

The chain combines TRBV5-1 with TRBJ2-1; 13 bases line up with TRBD2. The CDR3 has 16 residues. V shed 4 bases, J shed 6 bases, and the junction held 7 bases outside the gene matches. Germline V gives CDR1 SGHRS, CDR2 YFSETQ. The CDR3 sequence: CASSLRLAGGLNEQFF. The CDR3 region has the DNA TGCGCCAGCAGCCTAAGACTAGCGGGGGGCCTCAATGAGCAGTTCTTC.

The rearrangement uses TRBV12-5 and TRBJ1-5; no clear D. Trimming left V 3 bases short and J 2 bases short, with 8 bases between. The CDR3 contains 14 residues. Germline V gene lookup returns CDR1 LGHNT and CDR2 FRNRAP. The CDR3 reads CASGFSQGNQPQHF. The CDR3, as DNA: TGTGCTAGTGGTTTCTCGCAGGGCAATCAGCCCCAGCATTTT.

The CDR3 region has the DNA TGTGCCAGCAGCGGGACATCCTATGGCTACACCTTC. Amino acids: CASSGTSYGYTF. The chain joins TRBV2 to TRBJ1-2; TRBD1 is a possible D gene (6 bases). V lost 6 bases and J 4 bases, leaving 9 bases between the germline ends. The CDR3 is 12 residues long. Per the germline V gene, CDR1 is SNHLY and CDR2 is FYNNEI.

This rearrangement joins TRBV5-1 to TRBJ1-5, with D hard to call. The CDR3 extends over 13 amino acids. V gave up 2 bases and J gave up 6 bases, with 9 bases separating them. Per the germline V gene, CDR1 is SGHRS and CDR2 is YFSETQ. This CDR3 reads CASSFVSGQPQHF. The CDR3 DNA follows: TGCGCCAGCAGCTTCGTGAGCGGTCAGCCCCAGCATTTT.

The chain links TRBV6-5 to TRBJ2-7, with 12 bases matching TRBD2. Per germline, CDR1 MNHEY and CDR2 SVGAGI. The CDR3 totals 15 residues. Trimming at V came to 6 bases and at J to 2 bases, leaving 5 bases not matched to a gene. The CDR3 reads CASSATSGGPYEQYF. The CDR3 DNA sequence: TGTGCCAGCAGCGCGACTAGCGGGGGACCCTACGAGCAGTACTTC.

V is TRBV29-1 and J is TRBJ1-1; D is perhaps TRBD1 (5 bases). The V end was cut by 7 bases, the J end by 1 base, with 13 bases between. This CDR3 is 13 amino acids long. The germline CDR1 and CDR2 sequences are SQVTM and ANQGSEA. The CDR3 nucleotides read TGCAGCGCCGCGGGGCCTGCGAACACTGAAGCTTTCTTT. This sequence encodes CSAAGPANTEAFF.

A few counts support this clone. This sequence joins TRBV6-1 and TRBJ1-1; a possible D gene is TRBD1 (6 bases). This CDR3 has 21 amino acids. Trimming shortened V by 2 bases and J by 0 bases, and 28 bases separated the two germline ends. The germline CDR1 and CDR2 sequences are MNHNS and SASEGT. The CDR3, as DNA: TGTGCCAGCAGTGAAAAGGTCCCCGGGACACCTTTTACCCATTTGAACACTGAAGCTTTCTTT. Translating it yields CASSEKVPGTPFTHLNTEAFF.